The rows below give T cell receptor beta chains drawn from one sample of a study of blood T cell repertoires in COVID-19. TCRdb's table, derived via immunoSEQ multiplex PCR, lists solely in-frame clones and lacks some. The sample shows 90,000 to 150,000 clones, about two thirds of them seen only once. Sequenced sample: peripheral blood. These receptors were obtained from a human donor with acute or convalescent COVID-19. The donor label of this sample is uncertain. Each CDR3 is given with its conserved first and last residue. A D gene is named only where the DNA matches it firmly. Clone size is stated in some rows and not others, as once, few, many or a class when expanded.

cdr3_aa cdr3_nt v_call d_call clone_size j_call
CASSLGGRATYREQFF TGCGCCAGCAGCTTGGGAGGTCGGGCAACCTACAGGGAGCAGTTCTTC TRBV5-1 . . TRBJ2-1
CASSRERGLGQPQHF TGCGCCAGCAGTCGCGAAAGGGGGCTAGGGCAGCCCCAGCATTTT TRBV23-1 TRBD1 once TRBJ1-5
CASSKQGVLGPQHF TGTGCCAGCAGTAAACAGGGGGTTCTGGGGCCCCAGCATTTT TRBV6-5 TRBD1 . TRBJ1-5
CAWNRDPNEKLFF TGTGCCTGGAACAGGGACCCTAATGAAAAACTGTTTTTT TRBV30 . . TRBJ1-4
CASSRGRGAFF TGTGCCAGCAGTCGCGGCCGGGGAGCTTTCTTT TRBV12-3/TRBV12-4 . . TRBJ1-1
CASSPFGGNEQFF TGTGCCAGCAGTCCCTTTGGAGGGAATGAGCAGTTCTTC TRBV28 . . TRBJ2-1
CASSLSYNEKLFF TGTGCCAGCAGCCTTTCTTATAATGAAAAACTGTTTTTT TRBV3-1/TRBV3-2 . . TRBJ1-4
CASSDGQGGNEQFF TGTGCCAGCAGTGACGGACAGGGGGGCAATGAGCAGTTCTTC TRBV6-1 TRBD1 . TRBJ2-1
CASSQEVGQGYGYTF TGCGCCAGCAGCCAAGAGGTCGGACAGGGGTATGGCTACACCTTC TRBV4-1 TRBD1 . TRBJ1-2
CASRRLLSGELFF TGTGCCAGCAGACGACTCCTCTCCGGGGAGCTGTTTTTT TRBV11-2 . many TRBJ2-2
CATSREKFESYEQYF TGTGCCACCAGCAGAGAAAAATTCGAGTCCTACGAGCAGTACTTC TRBV15 . few TRBJ2-7
CASSLWGDGYTF TGTGCCAGCAGTTTATGGGGGGATGGCTACACCTTC TRBV12-3/TRBV12-4 . . TRBJ1-2
CASSEVGAYNSPLHF TGTGCCAGCAGTGAAGTGGGCGCCTATAATTCACCCCTCCACTTT TRBV6-1 . . TRBJ1-6